This T cell receptor (beta chain) was profiled in a study of graft-versus-host responses after intestinal transplantation. General study findings and limits: Declining HvG levels early post-transplant were linked to peak circulating GvH clone levels.

About this clone: Its antigen is undetermined.

The CDR3 spans 16 residues. Sequencing was performed with immunoSEQ multiplex PCR; in TCRdb, only in-frame clones are kept and a portion is missing. The sample holds 24,000 or so clones; around 80% are singletons and the top ten take 0.93%. The input for sequencing was unstimulated CD8+ T cells sorted from spleen or lymph node cells, taken before transplant. The V gene is TRBV12-2, the J gene TRBJ2-3; the DNA was not used to check the table's D call, TRBD2. TRBV12-2 is annotated as a pseudogene. This receptor was obtained from a human donor who was the organ donor for an intestinal transplant. CDR3 sequence: CASRYQTSRSTDTQYF. The CDR3 nucleotides are TGTGCAAGTCGCTATCAGACTAGCAGGAGCACAGATACGCAGTATTTT.